Following are 29 T cell receptor beta chains from one sample sequenced in a study of OX40 agonist ivuxolimab in advanced cancers. Method: immunoSEQ multiplex PCR; TCRdb's copy keeps in-frame clones and lacks some. The data contain 90,000 to 150,000 clones, roughly nine tenths of them seen just once; the ten biggest clones take up more than 0.45%. The source was CD4+ or CD8+ T cells sorted from blood, collected in a trial of the OX40 agonist ivuxolimab. These receptors were collected from an adult with an advanced solid tumor such as melanoma, head and neck, liver or kidney cancer.

The chain couples TRBV7-2 to TRBJ2-5, with 8 bases matching TRBD1. The J call may be faulty, since TRBJ2-7 better matches the DNA end. Germline V lookup: CDR1 SGHTA, CDR2 FQGNSA. The CDR3 has 15 residues. The DNA for the CDR3 is TGTGCCAGCAGCCCGATGACAGGGGACGGCAACGAGCAGTACTTC. Its translation is CASSPMTGDGNEQYF.

The chain has TRBV6-5 and TRBJ1-2; no firm D call. This CDR3 spans 14 amino acids. From germline, CDR1 is MNHEY and CDR2 SVGAGI. V lost 8 bases and J lost 2, with 15 bases in between. CDR3 sequence: CASARATSNYGYTF. The DNA for the CDR3 is TGTGCCAGCGCAAGGGCCACATCGAACTATGGCTACACCTTC.

The chain uses TRBV10-3 and TRBJ1-2, with D perhaps TRBD1 (5 bases). The V end lost 3 bases, the J end lost 5 bases, and 10 bases lay between the germline ends. The CDR3 is made up of 13 amino acids. Germline values: CDR1 ENHRY, CDR2 SYGVKD. The CDR3 sequence is CAISEGTAYGYTF. The CDR3 DNA follows: TGTGCCATCAGTGAAGGGACGGCATATGGCTACACCTTC.

This chain uses TRBV7-2 with TRBJ2-3; TRBD1 matches at 10 bases. CDR3 length: 15 residues. V shed 3 bases, J shed 11 bases, and the junction held 11 bases outside the gene matches. Germline CDR1 and CDR2: SGHTA and FQGNSA. CDR3 residues: CASSFNPSTGGEQYF. The CDR3 bases are TGTGCCAGCAGCTTCAACCCCTCGACAGGGGGCGAGCAGTATTTT.

This clone is a singleton in its sample. CDR3 DNA: TGTGCCAGCAGTGAAAGACGGGGCGGAGGAGCAGATACGCAGTATTTT. Residues: CASSERRGGGADTQYF. The genes are TRBV2 and TRBJ2-3; D is perhaps TRBD1 or TRBD2 (5 bases each). Germline CDR1 and CDR2: SNHLY and FYNNEI. The CDR3 is 16 amino acids. Trimming left V 2 bases short and J 4 bases short, with 16 bases between.

The CDR3 nucleotides are TGTGCCAGCAGCTTAGGTCAGGACTACGAGCAGTACTTC. Encoded protein: CASSLGQDYEQYF. The J gene is TRBJ2-7, the V gene TRBV7-6, with D unresolved. This CDR3 is built from 13 residues. The germline CDR1 and CDR2 sequences are SGHVS and FNYEAQ. The germline V and J ends were trimmed by 1 base and 3 bases, with 7 bases remaining between them.

The chain couples TRBV9 to TRBJ1-3; weak D call: TRBD1 (6 bases). Germline loops: CDR1 SGDLS, CDR2 YYNGEE. The V end was cut by 4 bases, the J end by 0 bases, with 11 bases between. The CDR3 has 15 residues. Written as DNA, the CDR3 is TGTGCCAGCAGCAATCGGACAGCCTCTGGAAACACCATATATTTT. It encodes CASSNRTASGNTIYF.

The genes are TRBV11-2 and TRBJ1-2, with D possibly matching TRBD1 (5 bases). This CDR3 has 15 residues. Germline-derived CDR1 and CDR2 are SGHAT and FQNNGV. V gave up 4 bases and J gave up 6 bases, with 18 bases separating them. The CDR3 DNA reads as TGTGCCAGCAGCTCCTTTAAAAGCCCAGGGAATGGCTACACCTTC. This codes for CASSSFKSPGNGYTF.

The table lists this clone with a count of one. The chain recombines TRBV9 with TRBJ1-3; D gene ambiguous. CDR1 SGDLS and CDR2 YYNGEE come from the germline V gene. V shed 0 bases and J shed 4 bases, with 8 bases lying between them. The CDR3 consists of 14 residues. This chain's CDR3 is CASSVALTGNTIYF. The CDR3 coding sequence is TGTGCCAGCAGCGTAGCTTTGACAGGAAACACCATATATTTT.

In its sample, this clone was seen once. The CDR3 region has the DNA TGTGCCAGCAGTGACTCGATTGATAGCGGGGGATCGGCGGGATCCTACAATGAGCAGTTCTTC. Translating it yields CASSDSIDSGGSAGSYNEQFF. The chain has TRBV6-4 and TRBJ2-1; 9 bases agree with TRBD2. CDR1 MRHNA and CDR2 SNTAGT come from the germline V gene. The length of the CDR3 is 21 residues. With V trimmed by 0 bases and J by 1 base, 16 bases remained unmatched.

The rearrangement joins TRBV30 to TRBJ1-4, with D tentatively TRBD1 (6 bases). V was clipped by 2 bases and J by 11 bases, with 12 bases between them. This CDR3 region has 12 residues. The germline V gene has CDR1 GTSNPN and CDR2 SVGIG (reference sequence). CDR3 sequence reads: CAWSRAGDKLFF. Here the CDR3 DNA reads TGTGCCTGGAGTCGGGCAGGGGACAAACTGTTTTTT.

The rearrangement links TRBV11-2 to TRBJ1-1, with D perhaps matching TRBD1 (5 bases). In germline, CDR1 is SGHAT, CDR2 FQNNGV. V lost 4 bases, J lost 8 bases, and 17 bases lay in between. The length of the CDR3 is 14 residues. CDR3 sequence (DNA): TGTGCCAGCAGCTCGTCCGCGGGCTCAGGGGAAGCTTTCTTT. Its protein product is CASSSSAGSGEAFF. Together with reference TRBV11-2 and TRBJ1-1, the CDR3 gives the full variable domain: EAGVAQSPRYKIIEKRQSVAFWCNPISGHATLYWYQQILGQGPKLLIQFQNNGVVDDSQLPKDRFSAERLKGVDSTLKIQPAKLEDSAVYLCASSSSAGSGEAFFGQGTRLTVV.

The chain uses TRBV28 and TRBJ1-5; perhaps TRBD1 as D (6 bases). The V end lost 3 bases, the J end lost 6 bases, and 15 bases lay between the germline ends. CDR1 is MDHEN and CDR2 is SYDVKM in the germline V gene. This CDR3 spans 15 amino acids. The CDR3 loop reads CASSFGGALVQPQHF. For the CDR3, the DNA is TGTGCCAGCAGTTTCGGGGGGGCGCTGGTTCAGCCCCAGCATTTT.

This chain uses TRBV5-8 with TRBJ1-2; no clear D. Germline CDR1 reads SGHTS; CDR2 reads YDEGEE. V lost 0 bases to trimming and J lost 9 bases, with 6 bases between them. The CDR3 totals 11 residues. Here the CDR3 reads CASSLVKSYTF. CDR3 DNA sequence: TGTGCCAGCAGCTTGGTAAAAAGCTACACCTTC.

The V call is TRBV30, the J call TRBJ1-6; D is possibly TRBD1 (5 bases). The CDR3 sequence is 11 residues long. Trimming removed 2 bases at V and 14 bases at J, with 10 bases between. Germline assignment: CDR1 GTSNPN and CDR2 SVGIG (reference sequence). Here the CDR3 DNA reads TGTGCCTGGAGTTATGGGGCAGCCCTCCACTTT. Protein sequence: CAWSYGAALHF.

The V and J genes are TRBV7-3 and TRBJ2-3; D not resolved. Germline CDR1 reads SGHTA; CDR2 reads FQGTGA. Trimming took 5 bases from V and 4 from J, leaving 10 bases between them. The CDR3 has 13 residues. The CDR3 sequence is CASSPPFSDTQYF. The DNA of the CDR3 is TGTGCCAGCAGCCCCCCGTTCTCAGATACGCAGTATTTT.

J is TRBJ2-5 and V is TRBV19, with a tentative D call TRBD2 (5 bases). Trimming took 9 bases from V and 5 from J, leaving 13 bases between them. Per germline, CDR1 LNHDA and CDR2 SQIVND (reference sequence). This CDR3 has 12 amino acids. The CDR3 loop is CASHGVLETQYF. Written as DNA, the CDR3 is TGTGCCAGCCACGGGGTCCTGGAGACCCAGTACTTC.

This clone was picked up one time. V is TRBV7-2 and J is TRBJ2-1; a weak D match, TRBD1 (6 bases). V was cut by 1 base and J by 4 bases, with 11 bases left in between. The CDR3 length is 15 residues. Germline values: CDR1 SGHTA, CDR2 FQGNSA. The CDR3 DNA sequence: TGTGCCAGCAGCTTAGACTGGGGGCGTTACAATGAGCAGTTCTTC. It translates to CASSLDWGRYNEQFF. The full variable domain, in which reference TRBV7-2 and TRBJ2-1 provide the parts outside the CDR3, is GAGVSQSPSNKVTEKGKDVELRCDPISGHTALYWYRQSLGQGLEFLIYFQGNSAPDKSGLPSDRFSAERTGGSVSTLTIQRTQQEDSAVYLCASSLDWGRYNEQFFGPGTRLTVL.

CDR3 in DNA: TGTGCCAGCAGTTCCTTTAGCGGGACCACAGATACGCAGTATTTT. This sequence encodes CASSSFSGTTDTQYF. The rearrangement links TRBV6-5 to TRBJ2-3; 8 bases agree with TRBD2. V was pared by 4 bases and J by 2 bases, with 5 bases of the junction left unmatched. Germline V lookup: CDR1 MNHEY, CDR2 SVGAGI. This CDR3 is 15 amino acids long.

This clone was seen only a few times. The chain is built from TRBV29-1 and TRBJ1-5; D is uncertain. From germline, CDR1 is SQVTM and CDR2 ANQGSEA. The CDR3 length is 13 residues. Trimming removed 7 bases from V and 2 bases from J, with 12 bases in between. In nucleotides, the CDR3 is TGCAGCGCCTCGGGCGGGGGCAATCAGCCCCAGCATTTT. It codes for CSASGGGNQPQHF.

The rearrangement uses TRBV11-2 and TRBJ2-4, with D perhaps given as TRBD1 or TRBD2 (5 bases each). With 4 bases removed from V and 6 bases from J, the gap between germline ends came to 16 bases. This CDR3 is 15 amino acids long. CDR1 and CDR2 from the germline V gene are SGHAT and FQNNGV. CDR3 sequence (DNA): TGTGCCAGCAGCTCAACCGGGACCCGGGGAAACATTCAGTACTTC. Translating gives CASSSTGTRGNIQYF. Full variable domain (missing parts from reference TRBV11-2 and TRBJ2-4): EAGVAQSPRYKIIEKRQSVAFWCNPISGHATLYWYQQILGQGPKLLIQFQNNGVVDDSQLPKDRFSAERLKGVDSTLKIQPAKLEDSAVYLCASSSTGTRGNIQYFGAGTRLSVL.

The rearrangement joins TRBV7-9 to TRBJ2-7; 11 bases match TRBD1. Germline V gene lookup returns CDR1 SEHNR and CDR2 FQNEAQ (reference sequence). V was clipped by 3 bases and J by 5 bases; unmatched bases: 3. The CDR3 is 14 amino acids. The CDR3 coding sequence is TGTGCCAGCAGCTTGGGACAGGGGGTCAACGAGCAGTACTTC. This gives the protein CASSLGQGVNEQYF.

The genes are TRBV6-1 and TRBJ1-2; weak D call: TRBD1 (6 bases). Germline loops: CDR1 MNHNS, CDR2 SASEGT. This CDR3 has 14 residues. V shed 6 bases and J shed 4 bases, with 15 bases lying between them. CDR3 sequence (DNA): TGTGCCAGCAGGCCCACTGGGACATCCTATGGCTACACCTTC. Protein: CASRPTGTSYGYTF.

Note on this clone: The germline gene is not matched at one end of the junction; a read error may be the cause. The chain joins TRBV6-6 to TRBJ2-5; D remains ambiguous. There are 14 residues in the CDR3. Germline lookup yields CDR1 MNHNY and CDR2 SVGAGI (reference sequence). CDR3: CASSYSNGQATQYF. CDR3 sequence (DNA): TGTGCCAGCAGTTACTCGAACGGCCAAGCGACCCAGTACTTC.

V usage is TRBV6-6 and J usage is TRBJ1-1, with D possibly matching TRBD1 (5 bases). CDR1 and CDR2 (germline): MNHNY, SVGAGI (reference sequence). CDR3 length equals 15 residues. V lost 4 bases and J 5 bases, leaving 17 bases between the germline ends. CDR3 sequence reads: CASSWNQGRSTEAFF. Here the CDR3 DNA reads TGTGCCAGCAGTTGGAATCAGGGAAGGAGTACTGAAGCTTTCTTT.

This chain links TRBV11-2 with TRBJ2-1, with 7 bases identical to TRBD2. The CDR3 is made up of 14 amino acids. Germline CDR1 reads SGHAT; CDR2 reads FQNNGV. V gave up 5 bases and J gave up 4 bases; unmatched junction bases: 5. The DNA for the CDR3 is TGTGCCAGCAGCGTGGCGGGGGTTTACAATGAGCAGTTCTTC. This encodes CASSVAGVYNEQFF.

This clone was counted once. The chain employs TRBV4-3 and TRBJ2-2; the D is unclear. V shed 1 base and J shed 6 bases, with 6 bases lying between them. The CDR3 loop spans 13 amino acids. Germline CDR1 is LGHNA and CDR2 is YSLEER. The CDR3: CASSQVVSGELFF. The CDR3 DNA is TGCGCCAGCAGCCAAGTAGTCTCCGGGGAGCTGTTTTTT.

The chain links TRBV7-2 to TRBJ2-3, with D possibly matching TRBD2 (5 bases). The germline V gene encodes CDR1 SGHTA and CDR2 FQGNSA. CDR3 size: 13 residues. V was pared by 6 bases and J by 1 base, with 8 bases between. CDR3 sequence reads: CASRWRGTDTQYF. The CDR3, as DNA: TGTGCCAGCAGATGGCGGGGCACAGATACGCAGTATTTT.

The V and J genes are TRBV9 and TRBJ1-1; maybe TRBD1 (6 bases). CDR3 size: 15 residues. Germline values: CDR1 SGDLS, CDR2 YYNGEE. V dropped 1 base and J dropped 5 bases, with 15 bases sitting between them. CDR3 nucleotide sequence: TGTGCCAGCAGCGTAACGCCGGGGGCGGTGACTGAAGCTTTCTTT. This encodes CASSVTPGAVTEAFF.